The sample holds one count of the clone carrying this T cell receptor beta chain. The protocol was immunoSEQ multiplex PCR, while the TCRdb copy is restricted to in-frame clones and leaves out a portion. The sample contains under 300,000 clones, nearly 90% of which appear only once. The sample is drawn from a study of blood T cell repertoires in COVID-19. Study information: Nucleic acid was either cDNA or gDNA, and it came from T cells, B-cell-depleted T cells, or PBMCs.

V was shortened by 4 bases and J by 3 bases, with 4 bases between the two germline ends. The CDR3 spans 12 residues. CDR1 MNHNY and CDR2 SVGAGI come from the germline V gene (reference sequence). Sequencing was done on a sample of peripheral blood. The receptor was derived from a woman aged 40 to 50 who had recovered from COVID-19. The chain recombines TRBV6-6 with TRBJ1-5; D unresolved. CDR3 nucleotide sequence: TGTGCCAGCAGTTCTAACAATCAGCCCCAGCATTTT. Translating gives CASSSNNQPQHF.